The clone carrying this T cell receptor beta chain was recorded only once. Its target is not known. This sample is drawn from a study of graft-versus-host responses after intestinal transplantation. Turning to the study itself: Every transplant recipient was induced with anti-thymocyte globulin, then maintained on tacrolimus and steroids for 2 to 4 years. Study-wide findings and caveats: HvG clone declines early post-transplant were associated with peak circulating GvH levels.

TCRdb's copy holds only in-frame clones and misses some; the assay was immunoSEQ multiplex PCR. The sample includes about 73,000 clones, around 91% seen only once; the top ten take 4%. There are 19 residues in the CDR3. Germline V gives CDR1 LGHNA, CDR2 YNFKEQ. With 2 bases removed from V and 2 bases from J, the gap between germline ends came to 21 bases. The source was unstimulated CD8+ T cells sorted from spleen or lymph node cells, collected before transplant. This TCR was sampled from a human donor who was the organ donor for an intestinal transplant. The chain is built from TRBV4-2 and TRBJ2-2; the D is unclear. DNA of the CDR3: TGTGCCAGCAGCCAAATTGTTTTGGCAGCGCTTCTCAACACCGGGGAGCTGTTTTTT. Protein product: CASSQIVLAALLNTGELFF.